These T cell receptor beta chains were read from a single sample in a study of identical twins. One entry per CDR3 protein, called by TCRdb with MiXCR from the 5' RACE reads. The sample carries under 1 million distinct CDR3 sequences, 10% to 15% recorded once. These data were also filed under a second study, of yellow fever vaccine responses in identical twins.

Sequenced: PBMCs. These TCRs come from a young woman in good health. CDR3s include the opening cysteine and the closing phenylalanine or tryptophan. D genes are given only for firm matches.

J	D	length	V	CDR3
TRBJ2-1	-	15	TRBV12-3/TRBV12-4	CASTPLGQINNEQFF
TRBJ1-2	-	15	TRBV12-3/TRBV12-4	CASRHRDSQNYGYTF
TRBJ2-1	-	11	TRBV6-1	CASSEAWKQFF
TRBJ2-1	TRBD2	13	TRBV4-1	CASRPAGDREQFF
TRBJ2-4	-	14	TRBV5-5	CASSFGTAKNIQYF
TRBJ2-1	-	13	TRBV27	CASSLTTYNEQFF
TRBJ2-1	TRBD2	15	TRBV3-1	CASSQVLAGRDEQFF
TRBJ1-1	-	14	TRBV5-6	CASSLALGDTEAFF
TRBJ2-7	TRBD2	14	TRBV15	CATSRDKTSGFEYF
TRBJ2-5	-	15	TRBV6-1	CASSLDPGGQETQYF
TRBJ2-5	-	16	TRBV4-1	CASSQDLSGRAETQYF
TRBJ2-7	-	15	TRBV12-3/TRBV12-4	CASSPILGEIHEQYF
TRBJ2-3	-	12	TRBV6-1	CASSEFSRIQYF
TRBJ2-2	-	13	TRBV20-1	CSARVVASGELFF
TRBJ2-1	TRBD1	17	TRBV27	CASRAGTGLSSYNEQFF
TRBJ2-1	-	13	TRBV2	CASSPGGSNEQFF